This T cell receptor (beta chain) was identified during a study of cytomegalovirus exposure and HLA in healthy donors. Study results and limitations: HLA restriction was apparent for most CMV-associated TCR beta chains in a later analysis.

Remarks on this clone: Its target is unknown.

The PCR ran on 60 Vbeta and 13 Jbeta primers. Produced via immunoSEQ multiplex PCR; TCRdb's table is partial and in-frame only. The sample lists tens of thousands of clones; around 73% were seen once. The V gene end was trimmed by 3 bases and the J gene end by 7 bases; junction bases not matched to a gene: 3. Germline V gene lookup returns CDR1 MGHDK and CDR2 SYGVNS. The CDR3 runs 15 residues. The receptor was derived from a man between 50 and 59 years old in good health and CMV-seronegative. Sequenced input: PBMCs. The genes are TRBV25-1 and TRBJ1-6, with 10 bases aligning to TRBD1. The DNA of the CDR3 is TGTGCCAGCAGTGACGCGGGACAGGGGAATTCACCCCTCCACTTT. This gives the protein CASSDAGQGNSPLHF.